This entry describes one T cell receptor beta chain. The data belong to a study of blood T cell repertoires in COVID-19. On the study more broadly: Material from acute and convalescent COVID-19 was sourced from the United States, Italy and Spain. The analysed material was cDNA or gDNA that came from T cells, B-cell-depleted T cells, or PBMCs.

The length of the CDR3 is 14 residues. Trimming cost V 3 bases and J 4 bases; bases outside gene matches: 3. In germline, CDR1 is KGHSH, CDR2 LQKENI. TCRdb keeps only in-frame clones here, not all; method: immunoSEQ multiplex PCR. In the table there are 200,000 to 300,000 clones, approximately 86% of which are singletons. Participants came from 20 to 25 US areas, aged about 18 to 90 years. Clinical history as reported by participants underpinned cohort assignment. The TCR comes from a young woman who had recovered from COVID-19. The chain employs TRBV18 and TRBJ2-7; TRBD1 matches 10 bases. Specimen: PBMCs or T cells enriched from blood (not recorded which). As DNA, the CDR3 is TGTGCCAGCTCACCGGACAGGGGGTCTTACGAGCAGTACTTC. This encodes CASSPDRGSYEQYF.